The 24 T cell receptor beta chains presented below share a single source sample, sequenced in a study of cytomegalovirus exposure and HLA in healthy donors (dated by TCRdb to between 2016 and 2019). The receptor library was made with the immunoSEQ multiplex PCR assay. The multiplex PCR relied on a mix of 60 forward primers for TCR Vbeta segments and 13 reverse primers for TCR Jbeta segments. TCRdb took this table from immuneACCESS and kept in-frame rearrangements with V and J called. Such tables lack part of the clones; where checked against another copy, unresolved V genes explain under half of the gap, and the rest is unexplained. The sample has approximately 190,000 clones on record, roughly 80% of them singletons. Less than 7% of the sample rests with the top ten. Sequenced: PBMCs. These receptors all stem from a man in his forties in good health and CMV-seropositive.

This clone occurred a few times. The V call is TRBV29-1, the J call TRBJ1-2, with TRBD1 as a possible D gene (6 bases). Between the trimmed V and J ends, which lost 8 bases and 5 bases, there was a span of 18 bases. The CDR3 contains 13 residues. Germline V lookup: CDR1 SQVTM, CDR2 ANQGSEA. CDR3 nucleotides: TGCAGCAGTGATAGGACAGAAACATATGGCTACACCTTC. Translating gives CSSDRTETYGYTF.

The DNA for the CDR3 is TGCGCCAGCAGCCAAGCCCAGCCCCCGACGGGGGAGCAGTTCTTC. Translating it yields CASSQAQPPTGEQFF. The chain combines TRBV4-3 with TRBJ2-1; the D gene is possibly TRBD2 (5 bases). The length of the CDR3 is 15 residues. Germline V gives CDR1 LGHNA, CDR2 YSLEER. V was trimmed by 1 base and J by 10 bases, leaving 17 bases between them.

The chain is built from TRBV28 and TRBJ2-3, with 7 bases identical to TRBD1. V lost 6 bases to trimming and J lost 4 bases; unmatched junction nucleotides: 4. The CDR3 has 13 amino acids. Germline values: CDR1 MDHEN, CDR2 SYDVKM. This CDR3 is CASRGQAADTQYF. DNA for the CDR3: TGTGCCAGCAGAGGACAGGCAGCAGATACGCAGTATTTT. The full variable domain, its missing parts supplied by reference TRBV28 and TRBJ2-3, is DVKVTQSSRYLVKRTGEKVFLECVQDMDHENMFWYRQDPGLGLRLIYFSYDVKMKEKGDIPEGYSVSREKKERFSLILESASTNQTSMYLCASRGQAADTQYFGPGTRLTVL.

CDR3 amino acids: CASTPGQGAYEQYF. CDR3 nucleotide sequence: TGTGCCAGTACTCCTGGACAGGGGGCCTACGAGCAGTACTTC. The chain is built from TRBV19 and TRBJ2-7; 10 nucleotides line up with TRBD1. CDR1 is LNHDA, CDR2 SQIVND, per germline (reference sequence). The CDR3 sequence is 14 residues long. The trim removed 7 bases at V and 2 bases at J, leaving 5 bases unmatched.

J is TRBJ1-5 and V is TRBV5-8, with D uncertain. Germline values: CDR1 SGHTS, CDR2 YDEGEE. Trimming cost V 2 bases and J 0 bases, with 9 bases left between them. This CDR3 has 15 residues. For the CDR3, the DNA is TGTGCCAGCAGCTTCCATACTAATAGCAATCAGCCCCAGCATTTT. Protein sequence: CASSFHTNSNQPQHF.

V and J are TRBV28 and TRBJ1-2; D gene ambiguous. Germline V CDR1 and CDR2: MDHEN, SYDVKM. Trimming pared 5 bases from V and 1 base from J, leaving 11 bases between. This CDR3 has 14 amino acids. The CDR3 protein is CASSVPNGNYGYTF. DNA for the CDR3: TGTGCCAGCAGTGTGCCCAACGGTAACTATGGCTACACCTTC.

This clone was seen more than once but under ten times. The chain couples TRBV10-3 to TRBJ1-1, with 7 bases aligning to TRBD1. The V segment lost 8 bases and the J segment 1 base; nucleotides outside the gene matches: 1. CDR1 is ENHRY and CDR2 is SYGVKD in the germline V gene. The CDR3 has 12 amino acids. CDR3 loop: CAIRQGNTEAFF. DNA for the CDR3: TGTGCCATCCGACAGGGGAACACTGAAGCTTTCTTT.

The chain combines TRBV14 with TRBJ1-1; no reliable D call. Trimming took 3 bases from V and 7 from J, leaving 15 bases between them. CDR1 is SGHDN, CDR2 FVKESK, per germline. The CDR3 runs 14 residues. The CDR3 DNA reads as TGTGCCAGCAGCCACCGGGAATCATGGTTTGAAGCTTTCTTT. Translated: CASSHRESWFEAFF.

The V call is TRBV11-2, the J call TRBJ2-7, with D maybe TRBD1 (5 bases). CDR1 is SGHAT and CDR2 is FQNNGV in the germline V gene. The V and J ends lost 2 bases and 6 bases respectively, with 23 bases between them. CDR3 length: 17 residues. CDR3 nucleotide sequence: TGTGCCAGCAGCTTAATCAGTTCCAGTCGGCAGGGTGGCGAGCAGTACTTC. It is translated as CASSLISSSRQGGEQYF. Complete variable domain (other parts from reference TRBV11-2 and TRBJ2-7): EAGVAQSPRYKIIEKRQSVAFWCNPISGHATLYWYQQILGQGPKLLIQFQNNGVVDDSQLPKDRFSAERLKGVDSTLKIQPAKLEDSAVYLCASSLISSSRQGGEQYFGPGTRLTVT.

This chain uses TRBV7-9 with TRBJ2-7; 9 bases fit TRBD2. The V gene's germline CDR1 is SEHNR and CDR2 FQNEAQ (reference sequence). The CDR3 loop spans 16 amino acids. The junction had 7 bases not matched to a gene; V was cut back by 1 base and J by 3 bases. CDR3 sequence reads: CASSLVIAGAFYEQYF. CDR3 in DNA: TGTGCCAGCAGCTTAGTCATAGCGGGGGCCTTCTACGAGCAGTACTTC.

This chain links TRBV30 with TRBJ2-3; the D is unclear. Trimming cost V 2 bases and J 4 bases, with 4 bases left between them. CDR1 and CDR2 from the germline V gene are GTSNPN and SVGIG (reference sequence). The CDR3 is 11 amino acids. The CDR3 DNA reads TGTGCCTGGAGTCCCGCAGATACGCAGTATTTT. It specifies CAWSPADTQYF.

The rearrangement links TRBV5-4 to TRBJ2-5; a weak D match, TRBD2 (5 bases). CDR3 size: 13 residues. Trimming removed 4 bases at V and 4 bases at J, with 11 bases between. CDR1 and CDR2 (germline): SGHNT, YYREEE (reference sequence). In nucleotides, the CDR3 is TGTGCCAGCAGCCTGATTGCGGGAGAGACCCAGTACTTC. This gives the protein CASSLIAGETQYF.

The chain carries TRBV30 and TRBJ2-6; weak D call: TRBD1 (6 bases). V shed 7 bases and J shed 1 base, with 14 bases lying between them. Looked up from germline, CDR1 is GTSNPN and CDR2 is SVGIG (reference sequence). The CDR3 extends over 15 amino acids. The CDR3, as DNA: TGTGCCTCTACCAGAACAGGGTCTGGGGCCAACGTCCTGACTTTC. Amino acid sequence: CASTRTGSGANVLTF.

V and J are TRBV19 and TRBJ2-7; 9 nucleotides align to TRBD1. The V gene's germline CDR1 is LNHDA and CDR2 SQIVND (reference sequence). Trimming took 3 bases from V and 5 from J; bases not matched to a gene: 11. This CDR3 spans 16 amino acids. CDR3: CASSILGTGFFDEQYF. DNA for the CDR3: TGTGCCAGTAGTATTCTCGGGACAGGGTTCTTCGACGAGCAGTACTTC.

This clone has just one count. A junction boundary mismatches the germline segment, possibly from a read error. The chain has TRBV30 and TRBJ2-5, with D unclear. The CDR3 consists of 11 residues. Germline loops: CDR1 GTSNPN, CDR2 SVGIG (reference sequence). The CDR3 nucleotides read TGTGCCTGGAGTGTAAAAGAGGCCCAGTACTTC. It yields the protein CAWSVKEAQYF.

This clone showed up just a few times. The V call is TRBV18, the J call TRBJ1-4, with D maybe TRBD1 (6 bases). Germline V gene data show CDR1 as KGHSH and CDR2 as LQKENI. V lost 6 bases and J 4 bases, leaving 18 bases between the germline ends. The CDR3 loop spans 16 amino acids. The CDR3 region is CASSMNRAGDNEKLFF. The CDR3 bases are TGTGCCAGCTCCATGAACAGGGCCGGGGATAATGAAAAACTGTTTTTT.

The chain uses TRBV30 and TRBJ1-2, with D tentatively TRBD1 (5 bases). Trimming cost V 2 bases and J 7 bases, with 14 bases left between them. Germline V gene lookup returns CDR1 GTSNPN and CDR2 SVGIG (reference sequence). The CDR3 length is 13 residues. CDR3 DNA sequence: TGTGCCTGGAGTTCCCAGGGTACGGGTGGCTACACCTTC. Protein sequence: CAWSSQGTGGYTF. Based on the CDR3 plus reference TRBV30 and TRBJ1-2, the full variable domain is SQTIHQWPATLVQPVGSPLSLECTVEGTSNPNLYWYRQAAGRGLQLLFYSVGIGQISSEVPQNLSASRPQDRQFILSSKKLLLSDSGFYLCAWSSQGTGGYTFGSGTRLTVV.

The chain combines TRBV30 with TRBJ2-1, with D uncertain. V was trimmed by 0 bases and J by 2 bases, leaving 8 bases between them. CDR1 GTSNPN and CDR2 SVGIG come from the germline V gene (reference sequence). The CDR3 covers 14 residues. The CDR3 nucleotides are TGTGCCTGGAGTGTACTTACAGCCTACAATGAGCAGTTCTTC. Translating it yields CAWSVLTAYNEQFF.

The genes are TRBV15 and TRBJ1-2, with D perhaps TRBD1 (5 bases). This CDR3 has 14 residues. Germline CDR1 LNHNV, CDR2 YYDKDF (reference sequence). Trimming pared 2 bases from V and 3 bases from J, leaving 10 bases between. The CDR3 bases are TGTGCCACCAGCAGACCCTCGGGGGACTATGGCTACACCTTC. Residues: CATSRPSGDYGYTF.

The genes are TRBV10-3 and TRBJ2-3; D uncertain. The V end was cut by 10 bases, the J end by 3 bases, with 8 bases between. Germline-derived CDR1 and CDR2 are ENHRY and SYGVKD. This CDR3 has 11 residues. Written as DNA, the CDR3 is TGTGCCACCTCTATTACAGATACGCAGTATTTT. Its translation is CATSITDTQYF.

The chain joins TRBV12-5 to TRBJ2-7, with 11 bases fitting TRBD1. Germline V gene data show CDR1 as LGHNT and CDR2 as FRNRAP. Unmatched junction bases numbered 13, after V lost 1 base and J lost 5 bases. CDR3 length equals 18 residues. CDR3 coding DNA: TGTGCTAGTGGTTTGGAACCCTCGGGGGACAGGGGGTTCCACGAGCAGTACTTC. Protein product: CASGLEPSGDRGFHEQYF.

This clone was recorded a few times. The CDR3 loop is CATSRQYPSYEQYF. In DNA, the CDR3 is TGTGCCACCAGCAGACAATACCCCAGCTACGAGCAGTACTTC. The chain combines TRBV15 with TRBJ2-7; D is undetermined. The ends were cut back, 2 bases at V and 3 bases at J, with 11 bases in the middle. CDR3 length equals 14 residues. Germline V lookup: CDR1 LNHNV, CDR2 YYDKDF (reference sequence).

As DNA, the CDR3 is TGTGCCAGCAGTCAAGGCCGGACAGGCTACAATCAGCCCCAGCATTTT. Residues: CASSQGRTGYNQPQHF. The gene calls are TRBV27 and TRBJ1-5; 7 bases are a match to TRBD1. CDR1 MNHEY and CDR2 SMNVEV come from the germline V gene (reference sequence). After removal of 5 bases from V and 3 bases from J, the junction contained 10 bases not matched to a gene. The CDR3 spans 16 residues.

The chain is built from TRBV2 and TRBJ2-5; 11 bases line up with TRBD1. V lost 5 bases and J lost 3; bases outside the gene matches: 8. The CDR3 sequence is 16 residues long. In germline, CDR1 is SNHLY, CDR2 FYNNEI. CDR3 nucleotide sequence: TGTGCCAGCAGTACTTCTGGGACAGGGGGAAAAGAGACCCAGTACTTC. This translates into CASSTSGTGGKETQYF.